Presented here are 19 T cell receptor beta chains from one specimen sequenced in a study of T-cell reconstitution after alpha-beta-depleted transplantation in children. Preparation of the TCRbeta library used unique molecular identifiers. TCRdb re-called the PCR reads through MiXCR, storing one row per CDR3 protein. The sample records roughly 790,000 distinct CDR3 sequences, under 20% being singletons. Sequencing used PBMCs, mostly from graft donor cells, obtained 360 days after TCRalphabeta/CD19-depleted stem cell transplant. The receptors originated from a male patient between 5 and 17 years old who had a stem cell transplant for acute lymphoblastic leukemia, so the T cells may come from the graft donor.

This rearrangement joins TRBV6-1 to TRBJ2-5, with 8 bases fitting TRBD1. In germline, CDR1 is MNHNS, CDR2 SASEGT. The V gene end was trimmed by 9 bases and the J gene end by 5 bases; junction bases not matched to a gene: 11. This CDR3 comprises 14 residues. The CDR3 protein is CASEQGAFWETQYF. Here the CDR3 DNA reads TGTGCCAGTGAGCAGGGGGCATTTTGGGAGACCCAGTACTTC.

The rearrangement uses TRBV18 and TRBJ2-5; no clear D gene. The CDR3 runs to 13 residues. Per germline, CDR1 KGHSH and CDR2 LQKENI. The germline V and J ends were trimmed by 3 bases and 5 bases, with 10 bases remaining between them. CDR3 sequence reads: CASSPLAVETQYF. The CDR3 nucleotides are TGTGCCAGCTCACCCCTTGCGGTTGAGACCCAGTACTTC. The entire variable domain, with the rest obtained from reference TRBV18 and TRBJ2-5, is as follows: NAGVMQNPRHLVRRRGQEARLRCSPMKGHSHVYWYRQLPEEGLKFMVYLQKENIIDESGMPKERFSAEFPKEGPSILRIQQVVRGDSAAYFCASSPLAVETQYFGPGTRLLVL.

The rearrangement links TRBV6-5 to TRBJ2-5, with D perhaps TRBD1 or TRBD2 (5 bases each). Germline lookup yields CDR1 MNHEY and CDR2 SVGAGI. The CDR3 runs to 15 residues. The V end lost 3 bases, the J end lost 3 bases, and 14 bases lay between the germline ends. The CDR3 reads CASSYAGTEKETQYF. The DNA of the CDR3 is TGTGCCAGCAGTTATGCCGGGACGGAAAAAGAGACCCAGTACTTC.

Only a few counts were recorded for this clonotype. The rearrangement uses TRBV2 and TRBJ2-3, with 11 bases aligning to TRBD2. The CDR3 has 14 amino acids. The trim removed 7 bases at V and 4 bases at J, leaving 4 bases unmatched. From germline, CDR1 is SNHLY and CDR2 FYNNEI. CDR3 protein: CASTSGRIADTQYF. In nucleotides, the CDR3 is TGTGCCAGCACTAGCGGGAGGATCGCAGATACGCAGTATTTT.

V is TRBV5-1 and J is TRBJ2-7, with D possibly being TRBD1 (6 bases). Germline CDR1 reads SGHRS; CDR2 reads YFSETQ. Trimming took off 3 bases at V and 3 bases at J, with 16 bases between the two ends. The CDR3 contains 15 residues. As DNA, the CDR3 is TGCGCCAGCAGCTGGGACCAGGGGTTGGACTACGAGCAGTACTTC. Translating gives CASSWDQGLDYEQYF.

The V and J genes are TRBV4-1 and TRBJ1-6, with D perhaps TRBD1 (6 bases). Germline V gene sequence: CDR1 MGHRA, CDR2 YSYEKL. Trimming pared 8 bases from V and 0 bases from J, leaving 20 bases between. The CDR3 covers 18 residues. The CDR3 DNA follows: TGCGCCAGCGGTGGGACACAGGGTTTTACCTCCTATAATTCACCCCTCCACTTT. Translation gives CASGGTQGFTSYNSPLHF.

V and J are TRBV4-2 and TRBJ2-2; D is undetermined. The CDR3 totals 14 residues. Germline CDR1 LGHNA, CDR2 YNFKEQ. Deletions cut 1 base from V and 5 bases from J, with 8 bases between. The DNA for the CDR3 is TGTGCCAGCAGCCAAGGGGTGGTAACCGGGGAGCTGTTTTTT. Encoded protein: CASSQGVVTGELFF.

The sample holds a few counts of this clonotype. The chain joins TRBV24-1 to TRBJ2-6; D gene unclear. The V gene lost 9 bases and the J gene lost 0 bases, with 8 bases spanning the gap. Germline V gene data show CDR1 as KGHDR and CDR2 as SFDVKD. CDR3 length: 14 amino acids. The CDR3 DNA reads TGTGCCACCTCCAGTCTCTCTGGGGCCAACGTCCTGACTTTC. Protein: CATSSLSGANVLTF.

Only one count was recorded for this clonotype. The chain joins TRBV12-3 or TRBV12-4 to TRBJ1-1, with TRBD1 as a possible D gene (5 bases). The CDR3 loop spans 14 amino acids. The V and J ends lost 2 bases and 8 bases respectively, with 15 bases between them. In nucleotides, the CDR3 is TGTGCCAGCAGTTTACCTAACCGACGACAGGAAGCTTTCTTT. Translated, it gives CASSLPNRRQEAFF.

This clonotype appeared many times. The CDR3 DNA follows: TGTGCCAGCAGCCTGGGGGGGGCCGGGGCCTACAATGAGCAGTTCTTC. As protein: CASSLGGAGAYNEQFF. The genes are TRBV12-3 or TRBV12-4 and TRBJ2-1; weak D call: TRBD2 (7 bases). V was cut by 6 bases and J by 2 bases, with 17 bases left in between. CDR3 length equals 16 residues.

This clonotype was recorded many times. The chain joins TRBV29-1 to TRBJ2-4; D unclear. There are 11 residues in the CDR3. Trimming removed 3 bases from V and 5 bases from J, with 5 bases in between. CDR1 is SQVTM and CDR2 is ANQGSEA in the germline V gene. In DNA form, the CDR3 reads TGCAGCGTTGACATTCAAAACATTCAGTACTTC. Its translation is CSVDIQNIQYF. Variable domain in full (rest from reference TRBV29-1 and TRBJ2-4): SAVISQKPSRDICQRGTSLTIQCQVDSQVTMMFWYRQQPGQSLTLIATANQGSEATYESGFVIDKFPISRPNLTFSTLTVSNMSPEDSSIYLCSVDIQNIQYFGAGTRLSVL.

This clonotype was detected many times. The genes are TRBV7-9 and TRBJ2-3; 8 bases fit TRBD2. Germline V gene lookup returns CDR1 SEHNR and CDR2 FQNEAQ (reference sequence). The CDR3 is 14 residues long. The trim removed 4 bases at V and 5 bases at J, leaving 5 bases unmatched. CDR3 residues: CASSSGLGGDTQYF. The DNA of the CDR3 is TGTGCCAGCAGCTCGGGACTAGGAGGAGATACGCAGTATTTT.

This clonotype was found many times. CDR3 region: CAISPEAGELFF. In nucleotides, the CDR3 is TGTGCCATCAGCCCGGAGGCCGGGGAGCTGTTTTTT. V usage is TRBV10-3 and J usage is TRBJ2-2, with a tentative D call TRBD2 (5 bases). Per the germline V gene, CDR1 is ENHRY and CDR2 is SYGVKD. Trimming took 6 bases from V and 6 from J, leaving 8 bases between them. The CDR3 consists of 12 residues.

This clonotype has just a few counts. The rearrangement links TRBV28 to TRBJ2-7, with D unclear. V was pared by 1 base and J by 2 bases, with 12 bases between. CDR1 is MDHEN, CDR2 SYDVKM, per germline. The CDR3 sequence is 15 residues long. This CDR3 is CASSLFPRKTYEQYF. The CDR3, as DNA: TGTGCCAGCAGTTTATTCCCCCGGAAAACCTACGAGCAGTACTTC.

This clonotype was seen more than once but under ten times. The chain recombines TRBV30 with TRBJ2-5; D gene ambiguous. The CDR3 extends over 15 amino acids. Looked up from germline, CDR1 is GTSNPN and CDR2 is SVGIG (reference sequence). Trimming shortened V by 2 bases and J by 2 bases, and 15 bases separated the two germline ends. CDR3 sequence reads: CAWSRRTAWQETQYF. In DNA, the CDR3 is TGTGCCTGGAGTCGGAGAACGGCGTGGCAAGAGACCCAGTACTTC.

The genes are TRBV28 and TRBJ2-7; D gene ambiguous. Germline V gene lookup returns CDR1 MDHEN and CDR2 SYDVKM. The CDR3 spans 13 residues. Trimming pared 8 bases from V and 1 base from J, leaving 12 bases between. The CDR3 spells CASERSGSYEQYF. CDR3 nucleotides: TGTGCCAGCGAAAGGTCAGGTTCCTACGAGCAGTACTTC. Full variable domain (missing parts from reference TRBV28 and TRBJ2-7): DVKVTQSSRYLVKRTGEKVFLECVQDMDHENMFWYRQDPGLGLRLIYFSYDVKMKEKGDIPEGYSVSREKKERFSLILESASTNQTSMYLCASERSGSYEQYFGPGTRLTVT.

In its sample, this clonotype was seen a few times. The chain has TRBV29-1 and TRBJ1-1; 9 bases fit TRBD1. CDR3 size: 15 residues. Germline V gene lookup returns CDR1 SQVTM and CDR2 ANQGSEA. Trimming at V came to 4 bases and at J to 5 bases, leaving 11 bases not matched to a gene. The CDR3 DNA sequence: TGCAGCGTTGTCGGGACGGACAGGGGAGATACTGAAGCTTTCTTT. Amino acid sequence: CSVVGTDRGDTEAFF. Full variable domain (outside the CDR3, taken from reference TRBV29-1 and TRBJ1-1): SAVISQKPSRDICQRGTSLTIQCQVDSQVTMMFWYRQQPGQSLTLIATANQGSEATYESGFVIDKFPISRPNLTFSTLTVSNMSPEDSSIYLCSVVGTDRGDTEAFFGQGTRLTVV.

The CDR3 spells CASRWGQGAYEQYF. The CDR3 DNA sequence: TGTGCCAGCAGGTGGGGACAGGGGGCCTACGAGCAGTACTTC. This chain joins TRBV7-2 and TRBJ2-7; 11 bases match TRBD1. V trimming: 6 bases; J trimming: 2 bases; junction bases outside the gene matches: 3. This CDR3 has 14 amino acids. CDR1 is SGHTA, CDR2 FQGNSA, per germline.

This clonotype was detected a few times. The chain combines TRBV15 with TRBJ2-5; weak D call: TRBD1 (5 bases). The CDR3 has 13 amino acids. The ends were cut back, 1 base at V and 7 bases at J, with 10 bases in the middle. Germline V gene lookup returns CDR1 LNHNV and CDR2 YYDKDF (reference sequence). CDR3 sequence: CATSRVTVGTQYF. For the CDR3, the DNA is TGTGCCACCAGCAGAGTGACAGTCGGGACCCAGTACTTC. Filled out from reference TRBV15 and TRBJ2-5, the complete variable domain reads DAMVIQNPRYQVTQFGKPVTLSCSQTLNHNVMYWYQQKSSQAPKLLFHYYDKDFNNEADTPDNFQSRRPNTSFCFLDIRSPGLGDTAMYLCATSRVTVGTQYFGPGTRLLVL.